Sequencing of this TCR beta chain was carried out in a study of cytomegalovirus exposure and HLA in healthy donors. Study observations and caveats: Donors belonging to an Asian-associated ancestry cluster reportedly showed fewer N-insertions in productive TCRs than the approximately 700-donor mean, according to what a later analysis found. A later analysis associated approximately 17,000 TCR beta sequences with HLA alleles at a 0.05 false discovery rate.

Points on this clone: Its antigen is currently unknown.

PCR employed 60 Vbeta and 13 Jbeta primers. Some clones are missing from TCRdb's copy, which holds only in-frame ones; the method was immunoSEQ multiplex PCR. In the table there are about 170,000 clones, approximately 85% of which are singletons. Sequencing used PBMCs. This TCR derives from a man aged 18 to 35 in good health and CMV-seropositive.

CDR3 bases: TGCAGCGTTGGGCGGGGGTTGGGTGAGCAGTTCTTC. Its protein is CSVGRGLGEQFF. This rearrangement joins TRBV29-1 to TRBJ2-1, with 7 bases lining up with TRBD2. V dropped 4 bases and J dropped 9; count of bases not matched to a gene: 6. Germline V lookup: CDR1 SQVTM, CDR2 ANQGSEA. The CDR3 runs to 12 residues.